The TCR beta chain under discussion was sequenced for a study of cytomegalovirus exposure and HLA in healthy donors. Some clones are missing from TCRdb's copy, which holds only in-frame ones; the method was immunoSEQ multiplex PCR. The sample contains around 350,000 clones, 70% to 90% of which appear only once. The CDR3 extends over 15 amino acids. The V end lost 0 bases, the J end lost 3 bases, and 9 bases lay between the germline ends. The V gene's germline CDR1 is SGDLS and CDR2 YYNGEE. The gene calls are TRBV9 and TRBJ2-2; the D gene is possibly TRBD2 (5 bases). This TCR came from a woman aged 18-35 years in good health and CMV-seronegative. The sequenced sample was PBMCs. The CDR3 here is CASSVDLADTGELFF. CDR3 nucleotides: TGTGCCAGCAGCGTAGACCTAGCAGACACCGGGGAGCTGTTTTTT. Full variable domain (missing parts from reference TRBV9 and TRBJ2-2): DSGVTQTPKHLITATGQRVTLRCSPRSGDLSVYWYQQSLDQGLQFLIQYYNGEERAKGNILERFSAQQFPDLHSELNLSSLELGDSALYFCASSVDLADTGELFFGEGSRLTVL.